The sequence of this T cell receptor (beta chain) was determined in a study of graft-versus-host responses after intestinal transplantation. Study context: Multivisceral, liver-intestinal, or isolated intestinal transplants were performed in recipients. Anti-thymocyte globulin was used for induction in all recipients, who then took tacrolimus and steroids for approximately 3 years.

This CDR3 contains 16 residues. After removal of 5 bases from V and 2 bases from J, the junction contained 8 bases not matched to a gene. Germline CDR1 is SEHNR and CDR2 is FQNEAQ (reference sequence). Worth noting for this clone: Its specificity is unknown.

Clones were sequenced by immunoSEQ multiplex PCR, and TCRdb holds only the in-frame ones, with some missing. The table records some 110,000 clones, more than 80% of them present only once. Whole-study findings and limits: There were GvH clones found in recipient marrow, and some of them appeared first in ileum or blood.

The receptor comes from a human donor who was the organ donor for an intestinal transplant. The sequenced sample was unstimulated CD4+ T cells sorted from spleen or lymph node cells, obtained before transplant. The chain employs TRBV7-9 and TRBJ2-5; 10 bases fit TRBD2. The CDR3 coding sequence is TGTGCCAGCAGCCAAGGGACTAGCGCGCTACAAGAGACCCAGTACTTC. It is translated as CASSQGTSALQETQYF.